Sequencing of this T cell receptor beta chain was carried out in a study of T cell clonotyping in hematopoietic cell transplantation. This clone showed up just a few times. What it binds is unknown. General study points: Broader posttransplant TCR repertoire diversity was predicted by graft donor and pretransplant recipient Inverse Simpson Index values. Pathologically expanded recipient clonotypes increased progressively from day 30 to day 180 as diversity fell.

The CDR3 is 14 residues long. Trimming shortened V by 5 bases and J by 5 bases, and 13 bases separated the two germline ends. CDR1 is SGHNT and CDR2 is YENEEA in the germline V gene. Assay used: immunoSEQ multiplex PCR; TCRdb lists only in-frame clones, some missing. The sample holds around 15,000 clones, about 83% seen once. The source was PBMCs, collected 100 days after allogeneic stem cell transplant. This TCR was sampled from a male patient in his sixties or seventies who had an allogeneic stem cell transplant from a related donor, so the T cells may come from the graft donor. Some clones in this sample may be carry-over from other donors' samples. The chain joins TRBV11-3 to TRBJ2-1; D might be TRBD1 or TRBD2, each matching 5 bases. This chain's CDR3 is CASSDRDGNNEQFF. As DNA, the CDR3 is TGTGCCAGCAGCGACCGGGACGGTAACAATGAGCAGTTCTTC.